Listed below are T cell receptor beta chains from one sample, sequenced in a study of T cells after yellow fever vaccination. One entry per CDR3 protein results from TCRdb running MiXCR on the 5' RACE reads. The data show around 360,000 distinct CDR3 sequences, around a tenth seen once. The specimen comprised PBMCs, sampled on the day of the first yellow fever vaccination. The receptors come from a man aged 18 to 30 who received the YFV17D yellow fever vaccine. CDR3s include the opening cysteine and the closing phenylalanine or tryptophan. The order of the fields is clone size, V gene, J gene, D gene, CDR3 protein, CDR3 DNA. D genes are given only for firm matches. Rows give clone size only sometimes, using once, few, many, or a class for an expanded clone.

>many|TRBV3-1|TRBJ1-2|NA
CASSFGRYGYTF
TGTGCCAGCAGCTTTGGCCGCTATGGCTACACCTTC
>few|TRBV2|TRBJ2-1|NA
CASREGVEQFF
TGTGCCAGCAGGGAAGGGGTTGAGCAGTTCTTC
>NA|TRBV5-5|TRBJ1-3|NA
CASSAEAGSGNTIYF
TGTGCCAGCAGCGCAGAGGCAGGGTCTGGAAACACCATATATTTT
>many|TRBV5-1|TRBJ2-1|TRBD1
CASSFTGQGINEQFF
TGCGCCAGCAGCTTTACGGGACAGGGTATCAATGAGCAGTTCTTC
>few|TRBV27|TRBJ1-6|NA
CASSVRNNSPLHF
TGTGCCAGCAGTGTCCGGAATAATTCACCCCTCCACTTT
>few|TRBV7-3|TRBJ1-1|NA
CASSFGGLGNTEAFF
TGTGCCAGCAGCTTCGGGGGGCTGGGGAACACTGAAGCTTTCTTT
>few|TRBV9|TRBJ2-3|TRBD2
CASSPSGGTHTDTQYF
TGTGCCAGCAGCCCTAGCGGGGGGACCCACACAGATACGCAGTATTTT
>many|TRBV15|TRBJ2-2|TRBD1
CATSRWTGLEELFF
TGTGCCACCAGCAGGTGGACAGGGCTGGAGGAGCTGTTTTTT
>NA|TRBV4-1|TRBJ1-1|TRBD1
CASSRGSATGPLEAFF
TGCGCCAGCAGCCGAGGGTCAGCGACAGGGCCCCTTGAAGCTTTCTTT
>few|TRBV19|TRBJ1-1|NA
CASTTRAVGTEAFF
TGTGCCAGTACCACCCGGGCCGTGGGTACTGAAGCTTTCTTT